This TCR beta chain was obtained from a study of blood T cell repertoires in COVID-19 (dated by TCRdb to 2020 to 2021). For the study in its entirety: Samples covering the acute and convalescent phases of COVID-19 were provided by collaborators in the United States, Italy and Spain. Where available, HLA class I and class II types were obtained from metadata supplied by the sample provider rather than from assay-based typing. A freely available public database, intended as a resource for researchers studying the immune response to SARS-CoV-2, is where the repertoires were released. The sample metadata nearly always contained a de-identified subject ID, COVID-19 status, age in years and sex. The samples were drawn from two sources: the first 160 participants of the ongoing ImmuneRACE study, and approximately 1,300 subjects contributed by 6 global collaborators. The dataset comprised deeply sampled blood TCRbeta repertoires from subjects exposed to, actively infected with, or recovered from COVID-19. The material from the prospective study consisted of cDNA or gDNA derived from T cells, B-cell-depleted T cells, or PBMCs. What the research found in general, with its limitations: The amount of clinical and demographic metadata varied by source and participant and was provided uncurated.

Enrolling through a virtual design, the prospective study's participants ranged in age from about 18 to 89 years and lived across some 22 United States geographic areas. In the prospective study, cohorts were assigned on the basis of participant-reported clinical history obtained from a screening survey and a study questionnaire. In the prospective study, whole blood, serum and a nasopharyngeal or oropharyngeal swab were collected from each participant by mobile phlebotomists. Additional blood draws and questionnaires over an approximately 2-month period could optionally be provided by prospective study participants. Prospective study blood samples were shipped either frozen or at room temperature before DNA extraction. The immunoSEQ Assay, a bias-controlled multiplex PCR, was used to amplify TCRbeta CDR3 regions from genomic DNA. The authors processed their data as follows. The number of nucleated cells in each sample was estimated by amplification of reference gene primers within the assay. To quantify the absolute abundance of each unique TCRbeta CDR3 rearrangement, sequence reads were collapsed and filtered. For each sample, productive Simpson clonality was calculated as the square root of Simpson's diversity index over productive rearrangements. Not all clones reach the TCRdb copy of this immuneACCESS table, which keeps in-frame sequences only. Checked studies attribute under half of the gap to unresolved V genes and leave the rest unexplained. That table supplies the V and J calls and clone size; D and trimming were determined from the DNA. This sample is represented by about 220,000 clones; 87% of them were singletons. The ten top clones hold 2.5% to 3% of the sample.

The CDR3 numbers 15 residues from cysteine through phenylalanine. The read is trimmed to its CDR3 DNA, 45 bases read in frame from base 1. The germline V gene (reference sequence) sets CDR1 to WNHNN and CDR2 to SYGVQD. The V and J ends are trimmed by 6 bases and 0 bases, leaving 14 bases between them. A note on this clone: Its antigen is currently not known. Nothing much larger sits one base from this clone, and base qualities are not available.

The receptor chain draws on TRBV10-1 and TRBJ1-1; a tentative D call is TRBD1 (5 bases match). This TCR was recovered from a woman in her 30s with acute COVID-19. The sequenced sample was PBMCs or T cells enriched from blood (not recorded which). The CDR3 reads CASSPSRDVNTEAFF. The DNA is TGCGCCAGCAGCCCCAGCAGGGATGTGAACACTGAAGCTTTCTTT.